This T cell receptor beta chain was sequenced for a study of human T cells and chemical hapten exposure. Study-wide context: Affected patients, primarily female, had alopecia areata, totalis or universalis.

TCRdb called the RACE reads again in MiXCR, with one record for every CDR3 protein. The repertoire holds tens of thousands of distinct CDR3 sequences, 10% to 14% seen once, with around 3.8% in the top ten. Trimming left V 3 bases short and J 1 base short, with 12 bases between. CDR1 and CDR2 from the germline V gene are DFQATT and SNEGSKA (reference sequence). The CDR3 contains 14 residues. Time point of the sample: patch test 3, about 24 weeks after DPC sensitization. As to treatment: therapeutic diphenylcyclopropenone sensitization with weekly scalp DPC. Donation of samples came from alopecia patients who were 18 to 70 years old and suitable for DPC.

The TCR was taken from a woman aged 45-60 years with alopecia areata. Some clones in this sample may be carry-over from other donors' samples. The chain combines TRBV20-1 with TRBJ1-1; D remains ambiguous. The sample consisted of whole blood, taken in connection with sensitization to the hapten diphenylcyclopropenone (DPC). As DNA, the CDR3 is TGCAGTGCTAGTAGGCGGCGGACGAACACTGAAGCTTTCTTT. As protein: CSASRRRTNTEAFF.